These T cell receptor beta chains were read from a single sample in a study of response to subunit inactivated influenza vaccine. TCRdb redid the calling of the RT-PCR reads with MiXCR, one entry per CDR3 protein. The repertoire holds around 750,000 distinct CDR3 sequences, 21% seen once, with roughly a tenth in the top ten. The starting material was PBMCs from blood, obtained 4 to 6 days after vaccination. The receptor source for this set is a middle-aged man who received an inactivated influenza vaccine. The CDR3 runs from the conserved cysteine through the conserved F or W. The D gene is left open where the match is weak. The listing skips clone size in some rows; elsewhere it reads once, few, many or a size class.

CDR3 DNA	CDR3 protein	D gene	clone size	V gene	J gene
TGTATTACCAGCGGCGTCGGAGGCTACACCTTC	CITSGVGGYTF	-	-	TRBV6-2/TRBV6-3	TRBJ1-2
TGCGCCAGCAGCCAGACAGACCACGAGCAGTACTTC	CASSQTDHEQYF	-	-	TRBV4-3	TRBJ2-7
TGCGCCAGCATGCTCGTAGAAGAGGCACCCCTCCACTTT	CASMLVEEAPLHF	-	-	TRBV10-2	TRBJ1-6
TGTGCCATCAGTGAGTCGCGGACAGGGGGGGGCACTGAAGCTTTCTTT	CAISESRTGGGTEAFF	TRBD1	few	TRBV10-3	TRBJ1-1
TGTGCCAGCAGCCAGGGGTCGGGCCTAGAGACCCAGTACTTC	CASSQGSGLETQYF	-	-	TRBV7-3	TRBJ2-5
TGTGCCAGTAAAACCATCCGCGGGGCGGCTTACAATGAGCAGTTCTTC	CASKTIRGAAYNEQFF	-	-	TRBV28	TRBJ2-1
TGCACCAGCAGCCAAGACAGGGGCTTAACAGATACGCAGTATTTT	CTSSQDRGLTDTQYF	TRBD1	-	TRBV4-3	TRBJ2-3
TGCGCCAGCAGCCAAGAACAACTAGGGGGCGCGTACAATGAGCAGTTCTTC	CASSQEQLGGAYNEQFF	TRBD1	-	TRBV4-1	TRBJ2-1
TGTGCCAGCAGTTCCGTGATAATAGGTGGCACAGATACGCAGTATTTT	CASSSVIIGGTDTQYF	-	-	TRBV6-5	TRBJ2-3
TGTGCCAGCAGGAGAGGGGCCAATGAGCAGTTCTTC	CASRRGANEQFF	-	-	TRBV25-1	TRBJ2-1
TGTGCCAGCAGCCACGCAAGCGTCGAGCAGTACTTC	CASSHASVEQYF	-	few	TRBV14	TRBJ2-7
TGTGCCAGCAGCCGTAGCGGGAGGACCGGGGAGCTGTTTTTT	CASSRSGRTGELFF	TRBD2	-	TRBV6-1	TRBJ2-2
TGCAGTGCTGGGGACTACCTCTCGACGCAACAAGAGACCCAGTACTTC	CSAGDYLSTQQETQYF	TRBD2	few	TRBV20-1	TRBJ2-5
TGCAGTGCGCCAAACCCCCTCAGCGGTAATGAGCAGTTCTTC	CSAPNPLSGNEQFF	-	few	TRBV20-1	TRBJ2-1
TGTGCCAGCAGCTTAGGGACTAGCGGGAACTCCTACGAGCAGTACTTC	CASSLGTSGNSYEQYF	TRBD2	-	TRBV7-2	TRBJ2-7
TGTGCCACCAGCAGAGATCCGCGAGGGGAGGACGAGCAGTACTTC	CATSRDPRGEDEQYF	-	few	TRBV15	TRBJ2-7
TGTGCCAGCAGCCGGATACGGGAGGCCCCTCTCGAGCAGTACTTC	CASSRIREAPLEQYF	TRBD2	-	TRBV6-1	TRBJ2-7
TGTGCCAGCAGTTCCACGGACAGGGTCGAAGAAAAACTGTTTTTT	CASSSTDRVEEKLFF	TRBD1	-	TRBV27	TRBJ1-4
TGCAGTGCTAGGCATGGGACAACTATCAATCAGCCCCAGCATTTT	CSARHGTTINQPQHF	-	-	TRBV20-1	TRBJ1-5
TGCAGTGCCCCTGAGGAGGGCAAGACCCAGTACTTC	CSAPEEGKTQYF	-	-	TRBV20-1	TRBJ2-5
TGTGCCAGCAGCTTAGGACTAGCGGCACTCCAAGAGACCCAGTACTTC	CASSLGLAALQETQYF	TRBD2	-	TRBV7-2	TRBJ2-5
TGTGCCAGCAGCTTAGATCGGACAGGGACTTCACCCCTCCACTTT	CASSLDRTGTSPLHF	TRBD1	-	TRBV11-2	TRBJ1-6
TGCGCCAGCAGCTCCCCACATGGATCAACTAATGAAAAACTGTTTTTT	CASSSPHGSTNEKLFF	-	few	TRBV4-1	TRBJ1-4
TGTGCCAGCAGCTTGGGGACCTGGGATAGGAGTCCTTTCTTT	CASSLGTWDRSPFF	-	-	TRBV7-9	TRBJ1-1
TGCAGTGCTAAGCCCCTACCCACTGAAGCTTTCTTT	CSAKPLPTEAFF	-	-	TRBV20-1	TRBJ1-1
TGTGCCAGCAGTCCTTCGGGACACAGCTCCTACGAGCAGTACTTC	CASSPSGHSSYEQYF	-	-	TRBV13	TRBJ2-7
TGCGCCAGCAGCTTGGCCGTAAGCGGGAGGAATGAGCAGTTCTTC	CASSLAVSGRNEQFF	TRBD2	many	TRBV5-1	TRBJ2-1
TGCAGTGCAGTAGCGGGAGGTAAATACAATGAGCAGTTCTTC	CSAVAGGKYNEQFF	TRBD2	-	TRBV20-1	TRBJ2-1
TGTGCCAGCAGCTTCATGGCAGGTCCCAACGAGCAGTACTTC	CASSFMAGPNEQYF	-	few	TRBV7-2	TRBJ2-7
TGCGCCAGCAGCCCAGGACAGGGGGCATTGGTTTTGGCTGAAGCTTTCTTT	CASSPGQGALVLAEAFF	TRBD1	once	TRBV5-1	TRBJ1-1
TGCAGTGCACCAAGACTAGCGGGAAACTACGAGCAGTACTTC	CSAPRLAGNYEQYF	TRBD2	few	TRBV20-1	TRBJ2-7
TGTGCCAGCAGTTCGGGAGCAGCGAGTATGAACACTGAAGCTTTCTTT	CASSSGAASMNTEAFF	-	-	TRBV12-3/TRBV12-4	TRBJ1-1
TGTGTCAGCTGCAGACTAGCGGCACAAGAGACCCAGTACTTC	CVSCRLAAQETQYF	TRBD2	-	TRBV11-2	TRBJ2-5
TGTGCCAGCAGAGTAACGACTAGCAATGAGCAGTTCTTC	CASRVTTSNEQFF	-	-	TRBV7-8	TRBJ2-1
TGCAGCGTTGATCCCCTAGCGGGCACAGATACGCAGTATTTT	CSVDPLAGTDTQYF	TRBD2	many	TRBV29-1	TRBJ2-3
TGCAGTGCTAGAGATCGGGACAGGGTCGGTGGGGCCAACGTCCTGACTTTC	CSARDRDRVGGANVLTF	TRBD1	-	TRBV20-1	TRBJ2-6
TGCGCCAGCAGTGATTCGGGACTAGCGGGAGGGCCAGATACGCAGTATTTT	CASSDSGLAGGPDTQYF	TRBD2	few	TRBV10-2	TRBJ2-3
TGTGCCAGCTCACCAAATCTGGGGGCGGACGAGCAGTACTTC	CASSPNLGADEQYF	-	-	TRBV18	TRBJ2-7
TGTGCCAGCAGCCCTCTAGAGGCTTACACAGATACGCAGTATTTT	CASSPLEAYTDTQYF	-	-	TRBV7-6	TRBJ2-3
TGTGCCAGCAGCTTTTACAGGGATACAGATACGCAGTATTTT	CASSFYRDTDTQYF	-	-	TRBV5-6	TRBJ2-3
TGTGCCAGCAGCCAAGATTTGGGCAATCAGCCCCAGCATTTT	CASSQDLGNQPQHF	-	-	TRBV3-1	TRBJ1-5
TGTGCCAGCAGTCCCTGGCAGGGGAGTGATCAGCCCCAGCATTTT	CASSPWQGSDQPQHF	-	few	TRBV12-3/TRBV12-4	TRBJ1-5
TGTGCCAGCTCACCAACCACCGACATTCAGTACTTC	CASSPTTDIQYF	-	many	TRBV18	TRBJ2-4
TGCGCCAGCAGTCGGGACAGGGGTTCGGAGTCACCCCTCCACTTT	CASSRDRGSESPLHF	TRBD1	-	TRBV5-1	TRBJ1-6
TGCAGCGTCTTCACTAGCGGGGCCCCCCTTCAGTACTTC	CSVFTSGAPLQYF	TRBD2	-	TRBV29-1	TRBJ2-5
TGCAGTGGTGGAGAACGACTGAGTAACAATGAGCAGTTCTTC	CSGGERLSNNEQFF	-	-	TRBV20-1	TRBJ2-1
TGTGCCACCAGTGAGGTGGGTCGCACCGGGGAGCTGTTTTTT	CATSEVGRTGELFF	-	few	TRBV24-1	TRBJ2-2
TGCAGCGTTGGACAGGGGGTCGGAGAAAAACTGTTTTTT	CSVGQGVGEKLFF	TRBD1	few	TRBV29-1	TRBJ1-4
TGTGCCAGCAGTGACTCCGCCTTAAGGGGGGGCCACGAGCAGTACTTC	CASSDSALRGGHEQYF	-	many	TRBV6-4	TRBJ2-7
TGCAGTGCTAGACGGGACAGGGATTTTGGCTACACCTTC	CSARRDRDFGYTF	TRBD1	many	TRBV20-1	TRBJ1-2
TGCAGCGTCGCCCGGGGGGGGCTAGTGTCCGGGGCCAACGTCCTGACTTTC	CSVARGGLVSGANVLTF	TRBD2	-	TRBV29-1	TRBJ2-6
TGTGCCAGCAGTTCTCTAGCGGGAGCCCCCGGCGAGCAGTACTTC	CASSSLAGAPGEQYF	TRBD2	-	TRBV12-3/TRBV12-4	TRBJ2-7